A selection of T cell receptor beta chains follows, all from one sample in a study of cytomegalovirus exposure and HLA in healthy donors. Sequencing used immunoSEQ multiplex PCR; TCRdb keeps in-frame clones, though not all of them. This table holds about 130,000 clones, around 72% found once. Specimen: PBMCs. These receptors all come from a young man in good health and CMV-seropositive. The conserved cysteine and the conserved F or W are not part of the CDR3 here. The order of the fields is J gene, V gene, CDR3 protein.

J gene: TRBJ1-6; V gene: TRBV6-6; CDR3 protein: ASSGRVYNSPLH
J gene: TRBJ2-1; V gene: TRBV29-1; CDR3 protein: SVEDFRSGQV
J gene: TRBJ2-1; V gene: TRBV6-6; CDR3 protein: ASSLGGIEQF
J gene: TRBJ2-7; V gene: TRBV6-5; CDR3 protein: ASSYWGTSGAYEQY
J gene: TRBJ1-1; V gene: TRBV6-5; CDR3 protein: ASRPPGQGATF
J gene: TRBJ1-2; V gene: TRBV18; CDR3 protein: ASSPGHRGSNYGYT
J gene: TRBJ2-5; V gene: TRBV20-1; CDR3 protein: SARDAGTQY
J gene: TRBJ1-2; V gene: TRBV27; CDR3 protein: ASSPTDRGGYT
J gene: TRBJ2-3; V gene: TRBV29-1; CDR3 protein: SVETGLGTDTQY
J gene: TRBJ1-2; V gene: TRBV2; CDR3 protein: ASSERTGGYGYT
J gene: TRBJ2-5; V gene: TRBV9; CDR3 protein: ASRGGWVDQETQY
J gene: TRBJ2-5; V gene: TRBV7-6; CDR3 protein: ASSTELAGVETQY
J gene: TRBJ2-3; V gene: TRBV5-1; CDR3 protein: ASSLAEGDTQY
J gene: TRBJ2-7; V gene: TRBV4-3; CDR3 protein: ASSQQLAGNSYEQY
J gene: TRBJ2-7; V gene: TRBV4-1; CDR3 protein: ASSRSTGRPTYEQY
J gene: TRBJ2-1; V gene: TRBV4-3; CDR3 protein: ASSQDLGLKDEQF
J gene: TRBJ1-5; V gene: TRBV12-5; CDR3 protein: AENGHRAKTSNQPQH
J gene: TRBJ1-5; V gene: TRBV5-7; CDR3 protein: ASSSYRDDQPQH
J gene: TRBJ1-1; V gene: TRBV5-4; CDR3 protein: ASSLMGRSNPEAF
J gene: TRBJ2-7; V gene: TRBV28; CDR3 protein: ASRLHRGGNEQY
J gene: TRBJ1-1; V gene: TRBV27; CDR3 protein: ASSFGQGANTEAF
J gene: TRBJ2-7; V gene: TRBV19; CDR3 protein: ASSIAPASGSYEQY
J gene: TRBJ2-5; V gene: TRBV2; CDR3 protein: ASRISGRGETQY
J gene: TRBJ2-7; V gene: TRBV7-2; CDR3 protein: ASSQALAMSYEQY
J gene: TRBJ2-7; V gene: TRBV5-1; CDR3 protein: ASSLSGVSYEQY
J gene: TRBJ2-7; V gene: TRBV27; CDR3 protein: ASTATGDEQY
J gene: TRBJ2-7; V gene: TRBV6-5; CDR3 protein: ASSSSTLAQGRQY
J gene: TRBJ1-2; V gene: TRBV28; CDR3 protein: ASSSQRTANYGYT
J gene: TRBJ2-5; V gene: TRBV5-4; CDR3 protein: ASSNPGIHSEQY
J gene: TRBJ1-5; V gene: TRBV19; CDR3 protein: ASTRPGVNQPQH
J gene: TRBJ1-2; V gene: TRBV25-1; CDR3 protein: ASSDLGGGYYGYT
J gene: TRBJ2-1; V gene: TRBV5-6; CDR3 protein: ASSVGLAGSYNEQF
J gene: TRBJ1-1; V gene: TRBV9; CDR3 protein: ASTAGQGWTEAF
J gene: TRBJ2-5; V gene: TRBV29-1; CDR3 protein: SVEINRAEY
J gene: TRBJ2-3; V gene: TRBV7-9; CDR3 protein: ASSLRGVTDTQY
J gene: TRBJ1-4; V gene: TRBV7-8; CDR3 protein: ASSFAAQTYRSTNEKLF
J gene: TRBJ1-1; V gene: TRBV28; CDR3 protein: ASNRGRNTEAF
J gene: TRBJ2-4; V gene: TRBV19; CDR3 protein: ASSIGGEVNIQY
J gene: TRBJ1-1; V gene: TRBV5-1; CDR3 protein: ASSGVPLNTEAF
J gene: TRBJ2-7; V gene: TRBV7-8; CDR3 protein: ASSLAGGGFYYEQY